The present TCR beta chain was sequenced within a study of preoperative IRX-2 immunotherapy in early breast cancer. Measured with immunoSEQ multiplex PCR; TCRdb has only the in-frame clones, and not every one. Here the sample spans tens of thousands of clones, roughly nine tenths being singletons. CDR3 length: 17 amino acids. Germline CDR1 and CDR2: MNHGY and SAAAGT. With 2 bases removed from V and 3 bases from J, the gap between germline ends came to 17 bases. The sample's treatment: preoperative locoregional IRX-2 cytokine immunotherapy. Patients received preoperative, locoregional IRX-2 cytokine immunotherapy in a phase Ib study.

The rearrangement links TRBV6-8 to TRBJ2-1; D could derive from TRBD1 or TRBD2 (6 bases each). This clonotype was obtained from a human donor with breast cancer. Sample: tumor tissue, taken after IRX-2 immunotherapy. Written as DNA, the CDR3 is TGTGCCAGCAGTTACCCCAATCGAGGAGGGGGCTACAATGAGCAGTTCTTC. It codes for CASSYPNRGGGYNEQFF.